The source of this TCR beta chain is a study of CD8 T cells in ankylosing spondylitis. Study results and limitations: Clones linked to the disease showed a CD8+ phenotype. They occurred at relatively low frequencies in peripheral blood. Made up of about eight highly homologous variants, a TCR beta motif appeared characteristic of ankylosing spondylitis blood.

TCRdb called the 5' RACE reads again in MiXCR, with one record for every CDR3 protein. The sample lists approximately 350,000 distinct CDR3 sequences; more than 20% were seen once. The CDR3 length is 13 residues. Trimming cost V 3 bases and J 2 bases, with 8 bases left between them. This clonotype was detected ten times or more. Its antigen is as yet unknown. The receptor comes from a male donor with ankylosing spondylitis or in good health (not recorded which). Sequenced material: blood, either unsorted or a sorted T cell fraction (not recorded which). This rearrangement joins TRBV12-3 or TRBV12-4 to TRBJ2-7; D remains ambiguous. The CDR3 bases are TGTGCCAGCAGTTTGGGTCTGACCTACGAGCAGTACTTC. Residues: CASSLGLTYEQYF.